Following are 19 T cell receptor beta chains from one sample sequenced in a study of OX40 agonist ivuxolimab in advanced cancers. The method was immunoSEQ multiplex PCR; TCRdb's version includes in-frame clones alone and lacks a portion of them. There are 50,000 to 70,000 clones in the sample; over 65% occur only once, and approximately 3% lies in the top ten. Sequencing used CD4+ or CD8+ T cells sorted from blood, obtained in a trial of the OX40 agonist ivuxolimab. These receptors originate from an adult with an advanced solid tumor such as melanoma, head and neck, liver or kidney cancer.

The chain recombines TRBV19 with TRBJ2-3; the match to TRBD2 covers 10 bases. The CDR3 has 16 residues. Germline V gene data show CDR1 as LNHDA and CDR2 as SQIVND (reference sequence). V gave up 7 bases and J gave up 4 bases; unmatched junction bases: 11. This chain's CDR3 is CASTSGGPPGADTQYF. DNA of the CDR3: TGTGCCAGTACTAGCGGGGGCCCCCCCGGAGCAGATACGCAGTATTTT.

CDR3 protein: CASSANSGGAVGETQYF. Written as DNA, the CDR3 is TGTGCCAGCAGTGCGAATAGCGGGGGGGCCGTGGGTGAGACCCAGTACTTC. The chain uses TRBV2 and TRBJ2-5; 11 bases are a match to TRBD2. The junction had 12 bases not matched to a gene; V was cut back by 4 bases and J by 5 bases. Germline V lookup: CDR1 SNHLY, CDR2 FYNNEI. The CDR3 is 17 residues long.

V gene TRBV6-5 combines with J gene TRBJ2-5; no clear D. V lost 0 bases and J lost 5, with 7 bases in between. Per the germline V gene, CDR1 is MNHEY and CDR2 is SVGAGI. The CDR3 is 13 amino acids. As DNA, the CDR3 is TGTGCCAGCAGTTACTCGGGCCGGGAGACCCAGTACTTC. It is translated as CASSYSGRETQYF.

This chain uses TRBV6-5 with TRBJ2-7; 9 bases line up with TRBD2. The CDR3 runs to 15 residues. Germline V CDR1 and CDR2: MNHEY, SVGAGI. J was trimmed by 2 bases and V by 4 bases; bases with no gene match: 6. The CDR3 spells CASSLASGDPYEQYF. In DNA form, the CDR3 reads TGTGCCAGCAGTTTGGCTAGCGGGGACCCCTACGAGCAGTACTTC.

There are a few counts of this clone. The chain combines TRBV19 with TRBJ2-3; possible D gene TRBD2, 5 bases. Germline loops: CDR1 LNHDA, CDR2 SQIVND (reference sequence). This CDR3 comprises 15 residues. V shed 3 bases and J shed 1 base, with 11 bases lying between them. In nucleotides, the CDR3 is TGTGCCAGTAGTATCTCGGGCGGGCGCACAGATACGCAGTATTTT. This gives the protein CASSISGGRTDTQYF.

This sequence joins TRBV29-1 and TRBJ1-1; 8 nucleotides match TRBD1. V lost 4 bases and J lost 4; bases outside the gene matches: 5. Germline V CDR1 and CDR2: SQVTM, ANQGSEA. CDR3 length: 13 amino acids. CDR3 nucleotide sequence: TGCAGCGTTGCTCAGGGGGCGCGCACTGAAGCTTTCTTT. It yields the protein CSVAQGARTEAFF. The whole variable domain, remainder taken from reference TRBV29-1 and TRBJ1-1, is SAVISQKPSRDICQRGTSLTIQCQVDSQVTMMFWYRQQPGQSLTLIATANQGSEATYESGFVIDKFPISRPNLTFSTLTVSNMSPEDSSIYLCSVAQGARTEAFFGQGTRLTVV.

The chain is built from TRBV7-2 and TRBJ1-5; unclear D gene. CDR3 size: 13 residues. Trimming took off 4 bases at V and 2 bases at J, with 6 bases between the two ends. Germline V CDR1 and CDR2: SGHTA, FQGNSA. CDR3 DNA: TGTGCCAGCAGCTCAGCCGGCAATCAGCCCCAGCATTTT. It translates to CASSSAGNQPQHF.

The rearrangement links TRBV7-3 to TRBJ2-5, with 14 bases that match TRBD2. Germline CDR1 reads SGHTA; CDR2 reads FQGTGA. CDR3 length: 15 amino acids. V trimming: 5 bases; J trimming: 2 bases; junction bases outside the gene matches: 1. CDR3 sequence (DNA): TGTGCCAGCAGCCGGACTAGCGGGGGGCAAGAGACCCAGTACTTC. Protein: CASSRTSGGQETQYF.

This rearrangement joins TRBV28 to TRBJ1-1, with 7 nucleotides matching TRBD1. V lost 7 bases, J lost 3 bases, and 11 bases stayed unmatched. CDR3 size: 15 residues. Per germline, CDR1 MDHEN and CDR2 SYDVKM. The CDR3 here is CASIPRHRGHTEAFF. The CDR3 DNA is TGTGCCAGCATCCCTCGTCACAGGGGTCACACTGAAGCTTTCTTT.

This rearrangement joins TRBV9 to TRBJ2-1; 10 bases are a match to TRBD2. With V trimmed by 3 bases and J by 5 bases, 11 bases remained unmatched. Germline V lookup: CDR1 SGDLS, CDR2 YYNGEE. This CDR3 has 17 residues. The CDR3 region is CASSEGLSGGADNEQFF. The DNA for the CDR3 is TGTGCCAGCAGCGAGGGACTAAGCGGGGGGGCCGACAATGAGCAGTTCTTC.

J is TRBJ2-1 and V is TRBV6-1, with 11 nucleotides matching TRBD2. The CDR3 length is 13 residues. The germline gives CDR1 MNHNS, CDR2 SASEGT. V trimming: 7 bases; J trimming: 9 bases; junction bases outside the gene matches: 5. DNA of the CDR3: TGTGCCAGCAAACTAGCGGGGGTGGTTGAGCAGTTCTTC. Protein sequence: CASKLAGVVEQFF.

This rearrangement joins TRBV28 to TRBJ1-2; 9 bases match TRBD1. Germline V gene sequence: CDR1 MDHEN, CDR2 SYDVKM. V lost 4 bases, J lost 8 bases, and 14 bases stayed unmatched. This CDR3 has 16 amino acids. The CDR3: CASSSPIAGTGYGYTF. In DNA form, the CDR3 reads TGTGCCAGCAGTTCCCCAATCGCCGGGACAGGGTACGGCTACACCTTC.

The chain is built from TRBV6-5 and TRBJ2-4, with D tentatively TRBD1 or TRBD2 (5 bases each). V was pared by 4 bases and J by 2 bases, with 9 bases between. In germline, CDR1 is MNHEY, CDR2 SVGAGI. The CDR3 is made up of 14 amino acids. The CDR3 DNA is TGTGCCAGCAGTTTGAGGGGAACCAAAAACATTCAGTACTTC. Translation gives CASSLRGTKNIQYF.

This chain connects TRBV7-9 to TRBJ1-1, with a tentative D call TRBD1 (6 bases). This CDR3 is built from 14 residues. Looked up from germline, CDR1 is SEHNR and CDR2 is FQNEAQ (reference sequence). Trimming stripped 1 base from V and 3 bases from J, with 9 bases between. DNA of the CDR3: TGTGCCAGCAGCTTAGATTGGGGGCACACTGAAGCTTTCTTT. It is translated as CASSLDWGHTEAFF.

Written as DNA, the CDR3 is TGTGCCAGCAGCTTGGGTACGTCAGGGGACATTCAGTACTTC. The encoded protein is CASSLGTSGDIQYF. The rearrangement links TRBV5-5 to TRBJ2-4; possible D gene TRBD1, 6 bases. Per germline, CDR1 SGHKS and CDR2 YYEKEE (reference sequence). V shed 0 bases and J shed 8 bases, with 12 bases lying between them. The CDR3 is 14 residues long. The full variable domain, rest sourced from reference TRBV5-5 and TRBJ2-4, is DAGVTQSPTHLIKTRGQQVTLRCSPISGHKSVSWYQQVLGQGPQFIFQYYEKEERGRGNFPDRFSARQFPNYSSELNVNALLLGDSALYLCASSLGTSGDIQYFGAGTRLSVL.

CDR3 nucleotide sequence: TGTGCCAGCAGCTTCCTCTCTTATAGGTCGCGTGAGCAGTTCTTC. It translates to CASSFLSYRSREQFF. This rearrangement joins TRBV5-4 to TRBJ2-1; D is undetermined. From germline, CDR1 is SGHNT and CDR2 YYREEE (reference sequence). The CDR3 has 15 residues. V was clipped by 2 bases and J by 9 bases, with 18 bases between them.

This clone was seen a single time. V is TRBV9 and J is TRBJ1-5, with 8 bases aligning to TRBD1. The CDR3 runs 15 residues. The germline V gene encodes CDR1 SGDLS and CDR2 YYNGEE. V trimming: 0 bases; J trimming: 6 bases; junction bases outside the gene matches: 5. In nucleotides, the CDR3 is TGTGCCAGCAGCGTAGGGACAGGGTTCGGTCAGCCCCAGCATTTT. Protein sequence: CASSVGTGFGQPQHF.

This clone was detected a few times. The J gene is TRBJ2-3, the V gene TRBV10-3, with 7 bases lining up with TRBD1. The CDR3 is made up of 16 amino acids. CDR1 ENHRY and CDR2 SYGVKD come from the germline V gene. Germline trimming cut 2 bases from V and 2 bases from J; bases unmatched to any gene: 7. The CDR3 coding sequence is TGTGCCATCAGTGAGGGCCCCGGGACAGTCACAGATACGCAGTATTTT. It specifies CAISEGPGTVTDTQYF.

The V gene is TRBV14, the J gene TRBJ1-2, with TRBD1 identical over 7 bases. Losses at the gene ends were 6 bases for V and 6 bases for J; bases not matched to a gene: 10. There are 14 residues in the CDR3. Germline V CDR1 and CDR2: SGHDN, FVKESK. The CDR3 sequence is CASRNMGQPDGYTF. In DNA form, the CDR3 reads TGTGCCAGCAGGAATATGGGACAGCCAGATGGCTACACCTTC.